The clone carrying this T cell receptor (beta chain) was recorded at least ten times. The antigen remains unidentified. Amplified TCR beta CDR3 regions came from RNA transcripts. TCR CDR3 regions were first amplified by RT-PCR with HTBI primers. TCRdb called the multiplex PCR reads again in MiXCR, with one record for every CDR3 protein. Of approximately 690,000 distinct CDR3 sequences in the sample, about 15% are singletons; the top ten hold around 12%. Clinical Activity Scores of at least 3, NOSPECS grades of at least 4 and durations under 3 months characterized ophthalmopathy patients. The CDR3 contains 17 residues. Germline V gene sequence: CDR1 SGHAT, CDR2 FQNNGV. The V end lost 1 base, the J end lost 3 bases, and 17 bases lay between the germline ends. This entry belongs to a study of T cells in Graves' hyperthyroidism and ophthalmopathy. General observations from the study: Most expanded thyroid clonotypes above 0.001 also appeared in blood.

V and J are TRBV11-2 and TRBJ2-3; D uncertain. This TCR derives from a woman aged 50 to 65 with Graves' ophthalmopathy. Sequencing was performed on blood. CDR3 protein: CASSLGVGGKRTDTQYF. The CDR3 region has the DNA TGTGCCAGCAGCTTAGGCGTCGGTGGGAAAAGGACAGATACGCAGTATTTT.